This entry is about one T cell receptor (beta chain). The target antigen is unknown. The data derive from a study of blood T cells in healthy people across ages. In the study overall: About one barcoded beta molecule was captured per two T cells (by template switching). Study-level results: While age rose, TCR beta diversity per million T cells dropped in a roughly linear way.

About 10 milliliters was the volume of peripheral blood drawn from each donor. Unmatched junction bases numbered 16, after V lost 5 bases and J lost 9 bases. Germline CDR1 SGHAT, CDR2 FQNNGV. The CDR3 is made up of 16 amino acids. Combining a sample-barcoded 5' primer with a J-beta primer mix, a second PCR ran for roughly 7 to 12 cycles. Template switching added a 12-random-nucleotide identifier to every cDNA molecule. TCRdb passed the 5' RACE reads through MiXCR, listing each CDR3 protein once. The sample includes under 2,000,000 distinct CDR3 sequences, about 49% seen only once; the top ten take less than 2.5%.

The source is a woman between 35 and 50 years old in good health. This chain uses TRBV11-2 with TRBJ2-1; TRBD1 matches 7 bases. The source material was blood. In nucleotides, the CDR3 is TGTGCCAGCAGCCAATCCGGGACAGCACAAGTTGGTGAGCAGTTCTTC. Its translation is CASSQSGTAQVGEQFF.